One sample yielded the 24 T cell receptor beta chains listed below, sequenced in a study of T cell responses to AZD1222 COVID-19 vaccine. TCRdb keeps only in-frame clones here, not all; method: immunoSEQ multiplex PCR. The sample has some 120,000 clones; approximately 85% are singletons. Sequenced here: peripheral blood, sampled on day 0 of AZD1222 vaccination. These receptors were taken from an adult in good health.

This clone was detected a few times. The chain carries TRBV11-2 and TRBJ1-2, with D uncertain. Germline assignment: CDR1 SGHAT and CDR2 FQNNGV. The CDR3 covers 14 residues. With 1 base removed from V and 2 bases from J, the gap between germline ends came to 8 bases. DNA of the CDR3: TGTGCCAGCAGCTTAGCGCGTCAGAACTATGGCTACACCTTC. This encodes CASSLARQNYGYTF.

The count of this clone is one. The chain couples TRBV27 to TRBJ1-1; D is ambiguous. Germline CDR1 MNHEY, CDR2 SMNVEV (reference sequence). The CDR3 extends over 11 amino acids. Trimming left V 4 bases short and J 5 bases short, with 5 bases between. CDR3: CASSSRTEAFF. The CDR3 DNA reads TGTGCCAGCAGTTCACGAACTGAAGCTTTCTTT.

V usage is TRBV19 and J usage is TRBJ2-2, with D possibly matching TRBD2 (6 bases). There are 16 residues in the CDR3. The germline V and J ends were trimmed by 4 bases and 0 bases, with 12 bases remaining between them. In germline, CDR1 is LNHDA, CDR2 SQIVND (reference sequence). For the CDR3, the DNA is TGTGCCAGTAGTACCATCGGGACTCCGAACACCGGGGAGCTGTTTTTT. Its translation is CASSTIGTPNTGELFF.

A single count supports this clone. The chain links TRBV5-5 to TRBJ1-5; D is ambiguous. Germline CDR1 SGHKS, CDR2 YYEKEE (reference sequence). V was shortened by 4 bases and J by 0 bases, with 11 bases between the two germline ends. The CDR3 extends over 15 amino acids. The CDR3 here is CASSPTGSSNQPQHF. CDR3 nucleotides: TGTGCCAGCAGCCCGACGGGCTCTAGCAATCAGCCCCAGCATTTT.

V and J are TRBV10-3 and TRBJ1-5, with D tentatively TRBD1 (5 bases). Germline values: CDR1 ENHRY, CDR2 SYGVKD. The CDR3 spans 14 residues. V was cut by 0 bases and J by 7 bases, with 10 bases left in between. The CDR3 is CAISESPGRQPQHF. Here the CDR3 DNA reads TGTGCCATCAGTGAGTCACCAGGGAGACAGCCCCAGCATTTT.

The chain has TRBV29-1 and TRBJ1-1, with D perhaps matching TRBD1 (5 bases). Germline assignment: CDR1 SQVTM and CDR2 ANQGSEA. The CDR3 is made up of 12 amino acids. The ends were cut back, 4 bases at V and 4 bases at J, with 10 bases in the middle. CDR3 sequence reads: CSVGWGSTEAFF. The CDR3 DNA follows: TGCAGCGTTGGATGGGGGAGCACTGAAGCTTTCTTT.

The rearrangement joins TRBV29-1 to TRBJ1-4; possible D gene TRBD1, 5 bases. This CDR3 spans 13 amino acids. Germline CDR1 SQVTM, CDR2 ANQGSEA. The V end was cut by 5 bases, the J end by 5 bases, with 12 bases between. The CDR3 DNA sequence: TGCAGCGTTTGGAACAGGATGAATGAAAAACTGTTTTTT. This codes for CSVWNRMNEKLFF.

The chain's CDR3 is CASTLGYQPQHF. The CDR3 nucleotides read TGTGCCAGTACATTAGGCTATCAGCCCCAGCATTTT. The chain recombines TRBV19 with TRBJ1-5, with D hard to call. This CDR3 has 12 amino acids. With 7 bases removed from V and 5 bases from J, the gap between germline ends came to 9 bases. The V gene's germline CDR1 is LNHDA and CDR2 SQIVND (reference sequence).

V is TRBV11-1 and J is TRBJ1-1; perhaps TRBD1 as D (6 bases). Trimming left V 5 bases short and J 2 bases short, with 12 bases between. This CDR3 has 14 residues. Germline-derived CDR1 and CDR2 are SGHAT and FQDESV (reference sequence). The CDR3 DNA follows: TGTGCCAGCAGCCTACAACAGGGAAACACTGAAGCTTTCTTT. It encodes CASSLQQGNTEAFF.

The chain has TRBV3-1 (or the pseudogene TRBV3-2) and TRBJ2-3, with a weak D call TRBD1 (5 bases). The CDR3 is 14 amino acids. The germline gives CDR1 LGHDT, CDR2 YNNKEL (reference sequence). V shed 1 base and J shed 6 bases, with 11 bases lying between them. DNA of the CDR3: TGTGCCAGCAGCCAAGGGGGCCCGCCCGATACGCAGTATTTT. Translation gives CASSQGGPPDTQYF.

This clone was seen only once. This chain joins TRBV7-9 and TRBJ2-7; TRBD2 matches at 9 bases. This CDR3 is built from 18 residues. Germline assignment: CDR1 SEHNR and CDR2 FQNEAQ (reference sequence). The J segment lost 1 base and the V segment lost 5 bases, leaving 15 bases of the junction unmatched. The CDR3 is CASSPRLAGKGSSYEQYF. In nucleotides, the CDR3 is TGTGCCAGCAGCCCCCGGCTAGCGGGAAAGGGAAGTTCCTACGAGCAGTACTTC.

J is TRBJ2-3 and V is TRBV7-9, with 16 bases identical to TRBD2. V dropped 6 bases and J dropped 5; count of bases not matched to a gene: 11. Germline V gene data show CDR1 as SEHNR and CDR2 as FQNEAQ (reference sequence). The CDR3 is made up of 18 amino acids. The CDR3 loop is CASRPTGTSGGGRDTQYF. The CDR3 DNA sequence: TGTGCCAGCAGACCCACCGGGACTAGCGGGGGGGGAAGAGATACGCAGTATTTT.

The chain recombines TRBV24-1 with TRBJ2-7, with 10 bases identical to TRBD1. The junction had 7 bases not matched to a gene; V was cut back by 4 bases and J by 5 bases. Germline V gives CDR1 KGHDR, CDR2 SFDVKD. The CDR3 is 15 residues long. The chain's CDR3 is CATSDTGTGVNEQYF. DNA for the CDR3: TGTGCCACCAGTGACACCGGGACAGGGGTGAACGAGCAGTACTTC.

This clone appeared many times. The V and J genes are TRBV7-9 and TRBJ1-1, with 7 bases fitting TRBD1. Germline values: CDR1 SEHNR, CDR2 FQNEAQ (reference sequence). CDR3 length: 14 amino acids. V was pared by 5 bases and J by 1 base, with 4 bases of the junction left unmatched. DNA for the CDR3: TGTGCCAGCAGCGGCAGGGGGAAGAACACTGAAGCTTTCTTT. Translating it yields CASSGRGKNTEAFF.

This clone has just one count. The rearrangement joins TRBV11-3 to TRBJ1-2; no clear D. V was cut by 2 bases and J by 0 bases, with 4 bases left in between. The CDR3 covers 13 residues. Germline values: CDR1 SGHNT, CDR2 YENEEA. The CDR3 reads CASSLSTNYGYTF. The CDR3 nucleotides are TGTGCCAGCAGCTTAAGTACTAACTATGGCTACACCTTC.

This chain connects TRBV19 to TRBJ2-7; TRBD2 agrees at 9 bases. The CDR3 has 16 amino acids. The trim removed 4 bases at V and 6 bases at J, leaving 13 bases unmatched. Germline CDR1 and CDR2: LNHDA and SQIVND (reference sequence). CDR3 protein: CASSRAGTSIRGEQYF. The CDR3 DNA reads as TGTGCCAGTAGTAGGGCCGGGACTAGCATCAGGGGCGAGCAGTACTTC.

This clone was counted once. The chain has TRBV7-2 and TRBJ2-5, with 7 positions matching TRBD2. Germline V gives CDR1 SGHTA, CDR2 FQGNSA. CDR3 length: 14 residues. Unmatched junction bases numbered 7, after V lost 4 bases and J lost 5 bases. CDR3 bases: TGTGCCAGCAGCTGGCGGGGGAAAACGGAGACCCAGTACTTC. This gives the protein CASSWRGKTETQYF. Full variable domain (rest looked up from reference TRBV7-2 and TRBJ2-5): GAGVSQSPSNKVTEKGKDVELRCDPISGHTALYWYRQSLGQGLEFLIYFQGNSAPDKSGLPSDRFSAERTGGSVSTLTIQRTQQEDSAVYLCASSWRGKTETQYFGPGTRLLVL.

Here the CDR3 DNA reads TGTGCCAGCAGCCCGACAGGGACCGTAGAAAAACTGTTTTTT. Translating it yields CASSPTGTVEKLFF. J is TRBJ1-4 and V is TRBV7-2; 7 bases are a match to TRBD1. J lost 8 bases, V lost 5 bases, and 8 bases had no gene match. Germline-derived CDR1 and CDR2 are SGHTA and FQGNSA. The CDR3 loop spans 14 amino acids.

This clone occurred once. V is TRBV9 and J is TRBJ1-1; D unresolved. CDR1 and CDR2 from the germline V gene are SGDLS and YYNGEE. The CDR3 spans 13 residues. The ends were cut back, 6 bases at V and 0 bases at J, with 9 bases in the middle. The CDR3 coding sequence is TGTGCCAGCACGTGGGGATTGAACACTGAAGCTTTCTTT. Encoded protein: CASTWGLNTEAFF.

The chain couples TRBV27 to TRBJ1-5; TRBD1 might be the D (5 bases). The CDR3 covers 14 residues. The V gene's germline CDR1 is MNHEY and CDR2 SMNVEV (reference sequence). Trimming shortened V by 5 bases and J by 3 bases, and 11 bases separated the two germline ends. This chain's CDR3 is CASSRGAPNQPQHF. CDR3 sequence (DNA): TGTGCCAGCAGTCGTGGGGCACCCAATCAGCCCCAGCATTTT.

The chain links TRBV4-2 to TRBJ2-2, with 10 bases matching TRBD1. J was trimmed by 5 bases and V by 1 base; bases with no gene match: 4. There are 16 residues in the CDR3. Germline values: CDR1 LGHNA, CDR2 YNFKEQ. The CDR3 nucleotides are TGTGCCAGCAGCCAAGCAGGGACAGGGGCGACCGGGGAGCTGTTTTTT. Its protein product is CASSQAGTGATGELFF.

This chain uses TRBV24-1 with TRBJ2-1, with 14 bases fitting TRBD2. The germline CDR1 and CDR2 sequences are KGHDR and SFDVKD. The CDR3 is made up of 14 amino acids. V trimming: 10 bases; J trimming: 10 bases; junction bases outside the gene matches: 8. The CDR3 region has the DNA TGTGCCACAACCGGGACTAGCGGGAGCTGGGAGCAGTTCTTC. Translated: CATTGTSGSWEQFF.

The genes are TRBV2 and TRBJ2-5; 7 positions agree with TRBD2. The CDR3 extends over 14 amino acids. V was pared by 2 bases and J by 9 bases, with 9 bases of the junction left unmatched. CDR1 is SNHLY, CDR2 FYNNEI, per germline. The CDR3 reads CASSEIGGRVPQYF. CDR3 coding DNA: TGTGCCAGCAGTGAAATAGGTGGGAGGGTGCCCCAGTACTTC. The whole variable domain, filled in from reference TRBV2 and TRBJ2-5, reads EPEVTQTPSHQVTQMGQEVILRCVPISNHLYFYWYRQILGQKVEFLVSFYNNEISEKSEIFDDQFSVERPDGSNFTLKIRSTKLEDSAMYFCASSEIGGRVPQYFGPGTRLLVL.

This clone was recorded many times. CDR3 bases: TGTGCCAGCAGCCCCACGGGTCAAGGAGCCAGGGGCAAGCAGTACTTC. It yields the protein CASSPTGQGARGKQYF. The chain links TRBV5-8 to TRBJ2-7; TRBD1 might be the D (6 bases). The CDR3 covers 16 residues. V was pared by 4 bases and J by 8 bases, with 25 bases between. The germline gives CDR1 SGHTS, CDR2 YDEGEE. Filled out from reference TRBV5-8 and TRBJ2-7, the complete variable domain reads EAGVTQSPTHLIKTRGQQATLRCSPISGHTSVYWYQQALGLGLQFLLWYDEGEERNRGNFPPRFSGRQFPNYSSELNVNALELEDSALYLCASSPTGQGARGKQYFGPGTRLTVT.